This T cell receptor beta chain was documented in a study of blood T cell repertoires in COVID-19. Two consecutive negative NP/OP PCR tests, clearance, or resolved symptoms defined Cohort 3 recovery. Germline-derived CDR1 and CDR2 are WNHNN and SYGVQD (reference sequence). Trimming shortened V by 6 bases and J by 0 bases, and 16 bases separated the two germline ends. This CDR3 has 16 residues. Clones were read by immunoSEQ multiplex PCR, and TCRdb kept only the in-frame ones, dropping some. The data show under 250,000 clones, with about 84% seen just once and 1.5% to 2% held by the top ten. The specimen sequenced was PBMCs or T cells enriched from blood (not recorded which). This TCR came from a man aged 60 to 75 who had recovered from COVID-19. V usage is TRBV10-1 and J usage is TRBJ2-3; a weak D match, TRBD2 (5 bases). CDR3 region: CASSRTAAASTDTQYF. CDR3 nucleotides: TGCGCCAGCAGCCGGACTGCAGCGGCGAGCACAGATACGCAGTATTTT.